The 30 T cell receptor beta chains in this list originate from one sample, sequenced in a study of Graves' ophthalmopathy and Graves' hyperthyroidism. Amplification of the TCR beta CDR3 regions used RNA transcripts (as template). An opening RT-PCR round employed HTBI primers and preceded a second-round multiplex PCR. One entry per CDR3 protein, called by TCRdb with MiXCR from the multiplex PCR reads. The profile covers hundreds of thousands of distinct CDR3 sequences, with about an eighth appearing a single time and about a tenth taken by the ten largest. The specimen sequenced was blood. These receptor sequences come from a young woman with Graves' ophthalmopathy.

This clonotype came up many times. The chain combines TRBV12-3 or TRBV12-4 with TRBJ1-1, with a tentative D call TRBD1 (6 bases). The CDR3 sequence is 13 residues long. V gave up 2 bases and J gave up 4 bases, with 8 bases separating them. The CDR3 reads CASSLRGTTEAFF. DNA for the CDR3: TGTGCCAGCAGTTTAAGGGGGACCACTGAAGCTTTCTTT.

The table lists this clonotype with many counts. This rearrangement joins TRBV12-3 or TRBV12-4 to TRBJ1-1; 7 bases fit TRBD1. J was trimmed by 3 bases and V by 7 bases; bases with no gene match: 14. The CDR3 has 16 residues. The CDR3 DNA reads as TGTGCCAGCACCCAGCGACAGGGACGGCCTGACACTGAAGCTTTCTTT. This encodes CASTQRQGRPDTEAFF.

In this sample, this clonotype turned up many times. This chain joins TRBV5-5 and TRBJ2-2; 7 bases agree with TRBD1. Germline assignment: CDR1 SGHKS and CDR2 YYEKEE (reference sequence). V trimming: 2 bases; J trimming: 7 bases; junction bases outside the gene matches: 5. The CDR3 totals 14 residues. This CDR3 is CASSLGGSGGELFF. The CDR3 region has the DNA TGTGCCAGCAGCTTAGGGGGCTCTGGCGGGGAGCTGTTTTTT.

The chain uses TRBV3-1 and TRBJ1-5; D uncertain. CDR3 length: 13 residues. The ends were cut back, 0 bases at V and 7 bases at J, with 7 bases in the middle. Germline lookup yields CDR1 LGHDT and CDR2 YNNKEL (reference sequence). CDR3 loop: CASSQERWQPQHF. For the CDR3, the DNA is TGTGCCAGCAGCCAAGAAAGGTGGCAGCCCCAGCATTTT.

Turning to this clonotype: One junction end disagrees with the germline gene, perhaps due to a read error. The chain uses TRBV6-2 or TRBV6-3 and TRBJ2-4; TRBD1 matches 11 bases. The CDR3 spans 17 residues. CDR1 is MNHEY, CDR2 SVGEGT, per germline. The chain's CDR3 is CASSQARTGGVENIKYF. The CDR3 coding sequence is TGTGCCAGCAGCCAAGCAAGGACAGGGGGCGTAGAAAACATTAAGTACTTC.

This clonotype was seen a single time. This may arise from a read error, as a much more abundant clone is one base away. Here the CDR3 omits its conserved ending phenylalanine or tryptophan, so a read error is the likely source. The rearrangement links TRBV30 to TRBJ1-1; D remains unclear. Trimming shortened V by 1 base and J by 2 bases, and 8 bases separated the two germline ends. CDR3 length: 13 amino acids. The V gene's germline CDR1 is GTSNPN and CDR2 SVGIG (reference sequence). In DNA form, the CDR3 reads TGTGCCTGGAGTGCTCACCGTAACACTGAAGCTTTCTAT. Translating gives CAWSAHRNTEAFY.

This clonotype came up many times. This chain connects TRBV24-1 to TRBJ1-3, with 7 bases fitting TRBD1. This CDR3 spans 14 amino acids. Germline trimming cut 4 bases from V and 1 base from J; bases unmatched to any gene: 0. Germline V gene sequence: CDR1 KGHDR, CDR2 SFDVKD. CDR3 in amino acids: CATSDRGSGNTIYF. As DNA, the CDR3 is TGTGCCACCAGTGACAGGGGGTCTGGAAACACCATATATTTT.

This clonotype was found many times. J is TRBJ1-2 and V is TRBV28; TRBD1 agrees at 9 bases. Per the germline V gene, CDR1 is MDHEN and CDR2 is SYDVKM. The ends lost 8 bases at V and 3 bases at J; junction bases unmatched: 10. The CDR3 spans 15 residues. The CDR3 loop reads CASVMGTGKDYGYTF. The CDR3 DNA reads TGTGCCAGCGTAATGGGGACAGGGAAAGACTATGGCTACACCTTC.

This clonotype was seen repeatedly, ten times or more. The chain links TRBV12-3 or TRBV12-4 to TRBJ1-1, with TRBD1 matching over 8 bases. CDR3 length equals 16 residues. Trimming took 4 bases from V and 6 from J; bases not matched to a gene: 13. The CDR3 here is CASSWQSGTGAAEAFF. DNA of the CDR3: TGTGCCAGCAGTTGGCAATCCGGGACAGGCGCGGCTGAAGCTTTCTTT.

This clonotype was picked up many times. The V gene is TRBV12-3 or TRBV12-4, the J gene TRBJ1-1, with 8 bases identical to TRBD1. The CDR3 sequence is 16 residues long. J was trimmed by 6 bases and V by 5 bases; bases with no gene match: 14. In DNA, the CDR3 is TGTGCCAGCAGTCCCACAGGGGGTATTTCTATCTCTGAAGCTTTCTTT. Protein: CASSPTGGISISEAFF.

In its sample, this clonotype was seen many times. The chain joins TRBV20-1 to TRBJ1-1; 9 bases agree with TRBD1. The CDR3 runs to 16 residues. Germline V lookup: CDR1 DFQATT, CDR2 SNEGSKA (reference sequence). V trimming: 4 bases; J trimming: 5 bases; junction bases outside the gene matches: 14. In nucleotides, the CDR3 is TGCAGTGCTACCCGACCTACAGGGGGCTGGCGGACTGAAGCTTTCTTT. Translating gives CSATRPTGGWRTEAFF.

This clonotype occurred many times. This chain links TRBV12-3 or TRBV12-4 with TRBJ2-4; D may be TRBD2 (5 bases). Trimming shortened V by 3 bases and J by 13 bases, and 10 bases separated the two germline ends. The CDR3 sequence is 11 residues long. The CDR3 loop reads CASSFSGLQYF. The CDR3 DNA reads as TGTGCCAGCAGTTTCTCAGGACTGCAGTACTTC.

This clonotype appeared many times. The chain couples TRBV12-3 or TRBV12-4 to TRBJ1-1; D is perhaps TRBD1 (6 bases). The CDR3 length is 14 residues. V lost 5 bases and J 7 bases, leaving 17 bases between the germline ends. CDR3 in DNA: TGTGCCAGCAGTATTGCGTCGGGGGCCCGTGAAGCTTTCTTT. Its protein is CASSIASGAREAFF.

This clonotype was counted many times. The V and J genes are TRBV20-1 and TRBJ2-7; D call uncertain. The germline V gene has CDR1 DFQATT and CDR2 SNEGSKA (reference sequence). Trimming took off 5 bases at V and 6 bases at J, with 20 bases between the two ends. The CDR3 loop spans 14 amino acids. CDR3 amino acids: CSAELRSGPSEQYF. The CDR3 DNA reads as TGCAGTGCTGAGTTGAGGTCCGGCCCAAGCGAGCAGTACTTC.

Only a few counts were recorded for this clonotype. V is TRBV11-2 and J is TRBJ1-1; D is perhaps TRBD1 (5 bases). CDR1 and CDR2 (germline): SGHAT, FQNNGV. The germline V and J ends were trimmed by 5 bases and 4 bases, with 20 bases remaining between them. The CDR3 totals 16 residues. CDR3 amino acids: CASSPKDRGVFTEAFF. For the CDR3, the DNA is TGTGCCAGCAGCCCAAAAGACCGGGGGGTGTTCACTGAAGCTTTCTTT.

This clonotype was detected ten times or more. This chain connects TRBV28 to TRBJ1-6; D call uncertain. The CDR3 is 16 amino acids. V lost 1 base to trimming and J lost 0 bases, with 7 bases between them. CDR1 and CDR2 (germline): MDHEN, SYDVKM. The CDR3 DNA reads as TGTGCCAGCAGTTTATTGAGTAGCTCCTATAATTCACCCCTCCACTTT. Protein: CASSLLSSSYNSPLHF.

This clonotype was counted at least ten times. The CDR3 region has the DNA TGTGCCAGCCTCCAGGGAGTACCTGGAAACACCATATATTTT. Translation gives CASLQGVPGNTIYF. The chain is built from TRBV28 and TRBJ1-3, with D maybe TRBD1 (5 bases). Trimming removed 8 bases from V and 2 bases from J, with 13 bases in between. The CDR3 sequence is 14 residues long. Germline V CDR1 and CDR2: MDHEN, SYDVKM.

Ten or more counts support this clonotype. The rearrangement uses TRBV28 and TRBJ1-1, with TRBD1 identical over 8 bases. The germline CDR1 and CDR2 sequences are MDHEN and SYDVKM. V dropped 4 bases and J dropped 10; count of bases not matched to a gene: 5. CDR3 size: 12 residues. The DNA of the CDR3 is TGTGCCAGCAGTTCCCCAGGGGGCTCAGCTTTCTTT. Amino acids: CASSSPGGSAFF.

This clonotype was counted many times. This sequence joins TRBV30 and TRBJ1-5, with 9 bases lining up with TRBD1. CDR3 length: 14 amino acids. The germline V gene has CDR1 GTSNPN and CDR2 SVGIG (reference sequence). The J segment lost 4 bases and the V segment lost 2 bases, leaving 3 bases of the junction unmatched. In DNA form, the CDR3 reads TGTGCCTGGAGTCGGGGACAGGGTAATCAGCCCCAGCATTTT. It yields the protein CAWSRGQGNQPQHF.

This clonotype was recorded many times. J is TRBJ2-7 and V is TRBV4-1; D is perhaps TRBD2 (5 bases). V gave up 0 bases and J gave up 1 base, with 10 bases separating them. Germline CDR1 MGHRA, CDR2 YSYEKL. The CDR3 is 15 residues long. The CDR3 sequence is CASSQEGGRSYEQYF. The CDR3 nucleotides are TGCGCCAGCAGCCAAGAAGGAGGACGGTCCTACGAGCAGTACTTC.

This clonotype was detected many times. The chain combines TRBV20-1 with TRBJ2-4, with TRBD1 identical over 8 bases. J gave up 7 bases and V 3 bases, and 11 bases lay outside the gene matches. This CDR3 contains 15 residues. Germline-derived CDR1 and CDR2 are DFQATT and SNEGSKA (reference sequence). CDR3 sequence: CSARKSDRVENIQYF. In DNA form, the CDR3 reads TGCAGTGCTAGGAAGTCGGACAGGGTGGAGAACATTCAGTACTTC.

Only a few counts were recorded for this clonotype. The chain links TRBV28 to TRBJ1-2; TRBD1 agrees at 7 bases. J was trimmed by 4 bases and V by 1 base; bases with no gene match: 18. Germline CDR1 MDHEN, CDR2 SYDVKM. The CDR3 extends over 19 amino acids. CDR3 bases: TGTGCCAGCAGTTTATCATATACCCCTTCCAGGGGGGCCCTCTATGGCTACACCTTC. Its translation: CASSLSYTPSRGALYGYTF.

This clonotype showed up many times. The chain links TRBV7-2 to TRBJ2-2; TRBD1 aligns across 7 bases. There are 16 residues in the CDR3. The V gene's germline CDR1 is SGHTA and CDR2 FQGNSA. Trimming cost V 0 bases and J 3 bases; bases outside gene matches: 4. In DNA form, the CDR3 reads TGTGCCAGCAGCTTAGCAAAAGGACAGGACACCGGGGAGCTGTTTTTT. Protein product: CASSLAKGQDTGELFF.

This clonotype was seen ten or more times. The chain employs TRBV7-8 and TRBJ2-3; D gene ambiguous. CDR1 SGHVS and CDR2 FQNEAQ come from the germline V gene. The CDR3 is 13 amino acids. Between the trimmed V and J ends, which lost 1 base and 1 base, there was a span of 3 bases. CDR3 in amino acids: CASSLVGTDTQYF. The CDR3, as DNA: TGTGCCAGCAGCTTAGTCGGCACAGATACGCAGTATTTT.

Ten or more counts support this clonotype. The genes are TRBV6-5 and TRBJ1-2; D not resolved. The V and J ends lost 6 bases and 3 bases respectively, with 14 bases between them. The CDR3 spans 14 residues. From germline, CDR1 is MNHEY and CDR2 SVGAGI. The CDR3 is CASRSPERHYGYTF. The CDR3 region has the DNA TGTGCCAGCAGAAGCCCTGAAAGGCACTATGGCTACACCTTC.

This clonotype was detected ten times or more. V is TRBV20-1 and J is TRBJ2-5; D is possibly TRBD2 (6 bases). The V gene's germline CDR1 is DFQATT and CDR2 SNEGSKA (reference sequence). V dropped 0 bases and J dropped 0 bases, with 8 bases sitting between them. The CDR3 is made up of 14 amino acids. The CDR3 DNA reads TGCAGTGCTAGAGATGGGAGGCACCAAGAGACCCAGTACTTC. Protein: CSARDGRHQETQYF.

This clonotype was detected only a few times. The chain couples TRBV30 to TRBJ1-6, with 7 bases lining up with TRBD1. There are 13 residues in the CDR3. Germline CDR1 reads GTSNPN; CDR2 reads SVGIG (reference sequence). V was clipped by 8 bases and J by 7 bases; unmatched bases: 8. The CDR3 sequence: CASTGTANSPLHF. CDR3 in DNA: TGTGCCAGTACCGGGACAGCAAATTCACCCCTCCACTTT.

In its sample, this clonotype was seen a few times. V is TRBV20-1 and J is TRBJ2-2; 9 nucleotides match TRBD2. This CDR3 is 13 amino acids long. V gave up 4 bases and J gave up 7 bases; unmatched junction bases: 4. Germline CDR1 reads DFQATT; CDR2 reads SNEGSKA (reference sequence). CDR3 coding DNA: TGCAGTGCTACTATAGCGGGAGTCGGGGAGCTGTTTTTT. Amino acid sequence: CSATIAGVGELFF.

The rearrangement uses TRBV4-1 and TRBJ1-1; D may be TRBD1 (6 bases). This CDR3 is 17 amino acids long. Germline V gives CDR1 MGHRA, CDR2 YSYEKL. The ends were cut back, 3 bases at V and 1 base at J, with 18 bases in the middle. CDR3 in amino acids: CASSHLLPGGGNTEAFF. CDR3 bases: TGCGCCAGCAGCCACCTCCTGCCGGGGGGCGGGAACACTGAAGCTTTCTTT.

This clonotype came up a few times. The V call is TRBV6-1, the J call TRBJ1-1, with 9 bases identical to TRBD1. This CDR3 is 14 amino acids long. Losses at the gene ends were 8 bases for V and 4 bases for J; bases not matched to a gene: 8. Germline CDR1 reads MNHNS; CDR2 reads SASEGT. The DNA of the CDR3 is TGTGCCAGCGCGGATGACAGGGGGGTCACTGAAGCTTTCTTT. It yields the protein CASADDRGVTEAFF.